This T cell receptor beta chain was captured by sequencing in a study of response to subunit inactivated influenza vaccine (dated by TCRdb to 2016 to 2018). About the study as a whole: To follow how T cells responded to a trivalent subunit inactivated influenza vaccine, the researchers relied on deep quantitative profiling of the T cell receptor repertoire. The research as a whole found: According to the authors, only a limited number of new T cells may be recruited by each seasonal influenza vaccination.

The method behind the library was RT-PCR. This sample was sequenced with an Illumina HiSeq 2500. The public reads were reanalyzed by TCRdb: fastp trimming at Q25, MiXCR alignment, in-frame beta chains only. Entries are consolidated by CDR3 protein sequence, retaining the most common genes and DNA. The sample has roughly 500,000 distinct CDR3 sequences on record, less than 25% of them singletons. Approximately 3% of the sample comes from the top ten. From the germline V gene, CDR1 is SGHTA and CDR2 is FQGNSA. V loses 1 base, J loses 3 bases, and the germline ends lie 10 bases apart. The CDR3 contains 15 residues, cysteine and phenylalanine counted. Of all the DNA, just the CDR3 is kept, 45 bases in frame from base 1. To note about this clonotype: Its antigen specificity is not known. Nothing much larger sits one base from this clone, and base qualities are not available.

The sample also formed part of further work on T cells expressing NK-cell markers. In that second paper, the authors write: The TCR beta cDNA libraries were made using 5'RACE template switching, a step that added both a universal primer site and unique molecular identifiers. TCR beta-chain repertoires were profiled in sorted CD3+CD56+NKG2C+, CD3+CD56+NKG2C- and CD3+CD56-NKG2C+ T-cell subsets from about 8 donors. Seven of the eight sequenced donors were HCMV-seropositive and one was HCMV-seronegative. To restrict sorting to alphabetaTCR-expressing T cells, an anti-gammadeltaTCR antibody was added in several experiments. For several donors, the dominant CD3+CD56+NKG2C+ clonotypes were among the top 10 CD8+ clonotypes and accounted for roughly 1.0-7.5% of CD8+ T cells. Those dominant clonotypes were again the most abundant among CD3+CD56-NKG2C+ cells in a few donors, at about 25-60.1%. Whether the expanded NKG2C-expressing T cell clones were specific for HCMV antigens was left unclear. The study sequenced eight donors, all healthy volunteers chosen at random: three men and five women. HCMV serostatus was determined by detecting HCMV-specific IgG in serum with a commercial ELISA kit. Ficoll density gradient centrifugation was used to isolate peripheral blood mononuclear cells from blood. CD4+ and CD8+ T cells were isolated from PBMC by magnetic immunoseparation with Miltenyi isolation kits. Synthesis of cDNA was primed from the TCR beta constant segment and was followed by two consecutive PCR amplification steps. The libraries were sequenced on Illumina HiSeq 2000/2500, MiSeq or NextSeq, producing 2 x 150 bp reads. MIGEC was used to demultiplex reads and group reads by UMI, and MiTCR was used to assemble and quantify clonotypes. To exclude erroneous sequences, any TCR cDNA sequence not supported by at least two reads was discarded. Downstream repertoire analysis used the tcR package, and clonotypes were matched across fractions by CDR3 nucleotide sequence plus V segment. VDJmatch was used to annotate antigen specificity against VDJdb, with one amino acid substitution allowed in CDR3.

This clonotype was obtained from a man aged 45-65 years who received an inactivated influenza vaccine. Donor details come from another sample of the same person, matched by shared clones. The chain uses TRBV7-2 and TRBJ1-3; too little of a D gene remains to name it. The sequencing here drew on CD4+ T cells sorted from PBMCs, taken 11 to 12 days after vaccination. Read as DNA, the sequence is TGTGCCAGCAGCTTAGAGATCCGGAGTGGAAACACCATATATTTT. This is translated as CASSLEIRSGNTIYF.